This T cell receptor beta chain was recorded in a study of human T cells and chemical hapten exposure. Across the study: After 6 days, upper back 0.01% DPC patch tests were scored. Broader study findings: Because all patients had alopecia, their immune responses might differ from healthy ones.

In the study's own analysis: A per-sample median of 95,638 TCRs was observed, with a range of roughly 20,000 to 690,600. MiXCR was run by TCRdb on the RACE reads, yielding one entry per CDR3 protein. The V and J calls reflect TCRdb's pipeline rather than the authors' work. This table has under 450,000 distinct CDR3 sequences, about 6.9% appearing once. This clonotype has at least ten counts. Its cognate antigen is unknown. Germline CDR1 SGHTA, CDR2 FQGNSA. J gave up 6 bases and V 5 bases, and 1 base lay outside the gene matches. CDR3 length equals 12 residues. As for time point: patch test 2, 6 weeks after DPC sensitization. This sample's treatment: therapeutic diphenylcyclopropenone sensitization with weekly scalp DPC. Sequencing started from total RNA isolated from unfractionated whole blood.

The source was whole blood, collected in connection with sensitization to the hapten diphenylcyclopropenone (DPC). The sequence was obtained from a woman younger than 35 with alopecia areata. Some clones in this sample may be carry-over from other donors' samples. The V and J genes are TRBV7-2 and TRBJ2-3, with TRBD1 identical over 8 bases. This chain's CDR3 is CASSRTGDTQYF. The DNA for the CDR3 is TGTGCCAGCAGCCGGACAGGGGATACGCAGTATTTT.